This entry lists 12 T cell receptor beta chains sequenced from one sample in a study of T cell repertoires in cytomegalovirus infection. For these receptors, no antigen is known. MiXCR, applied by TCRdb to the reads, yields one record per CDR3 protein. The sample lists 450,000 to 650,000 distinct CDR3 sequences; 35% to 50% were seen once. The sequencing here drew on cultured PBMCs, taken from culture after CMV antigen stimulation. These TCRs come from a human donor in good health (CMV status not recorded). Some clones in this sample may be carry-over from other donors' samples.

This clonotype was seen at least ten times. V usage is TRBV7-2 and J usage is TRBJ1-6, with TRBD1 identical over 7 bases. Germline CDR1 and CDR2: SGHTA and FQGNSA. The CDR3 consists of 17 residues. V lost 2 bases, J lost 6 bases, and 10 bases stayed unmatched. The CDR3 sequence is CASSLRFEGAFNSPLHF. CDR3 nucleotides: TGTGCCAGCAGCTTAAGGTTCGAGGGGGCTTTTAATTCACCCCTCCACTTT.

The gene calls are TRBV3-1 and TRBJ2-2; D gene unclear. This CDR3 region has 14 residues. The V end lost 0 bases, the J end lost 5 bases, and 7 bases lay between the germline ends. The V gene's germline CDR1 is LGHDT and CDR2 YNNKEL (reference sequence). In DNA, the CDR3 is TGTGCCAGCAGCCAAGAGTGGCAGACCGGGGAGCTGTTTTTT. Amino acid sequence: CASSQEWQTGELFF.

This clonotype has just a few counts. The CDR3 DNA sequence: TGTGCCAGCAGTTACGAGGGACCCTCCTACGAGCAGTACTTC. Protein product: CASSYEGPSYEQYF. This chain links TRBV6-5 with TRBJ2-7, with D perhaps assigned TRBD1 or TRBD2 (5 bases each). Deletions cut 2 bases from V and 0 bases from J, with 8 bases between. CDR1 and CDR2 (germline): MNHEY, SVGAGI. This CDR3 region has 14 residues.

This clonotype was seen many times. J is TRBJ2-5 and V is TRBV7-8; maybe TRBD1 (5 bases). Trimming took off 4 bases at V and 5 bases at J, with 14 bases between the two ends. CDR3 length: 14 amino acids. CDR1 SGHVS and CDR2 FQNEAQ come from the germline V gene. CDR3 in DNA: TGTGCCAGCAGCTCAACCAGGGTCCTGGAGACCCAGTACTTC. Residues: CASSSTRVLETQYF.

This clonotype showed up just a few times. The CDR3 DNA reads TGCGCCAGCAGCCTATCAGGGGGCGCGGCGAGCCATGAGCAGTTCTTC. This sequence encodes CASSLSGGAASHEQFF. The chain recombines TRBV4-1 with TRBJ2-1, with 8 nucleotides matching TRBD1. V lost 4 bases and J lost 8; bases outside the gene matches: 13. Germline-derived CDR1 and CDR2 are MGHRA and YSYEKL. The CDR3 runs to 16 residues.

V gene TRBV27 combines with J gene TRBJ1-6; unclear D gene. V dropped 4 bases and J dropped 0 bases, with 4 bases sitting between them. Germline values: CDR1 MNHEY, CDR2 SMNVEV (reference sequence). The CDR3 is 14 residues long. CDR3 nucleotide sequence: TGTGCCAGCAGTTCTACCTCCTATAATTCACCCCTCCACTTT. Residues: CASSSTSYNSPLHF.

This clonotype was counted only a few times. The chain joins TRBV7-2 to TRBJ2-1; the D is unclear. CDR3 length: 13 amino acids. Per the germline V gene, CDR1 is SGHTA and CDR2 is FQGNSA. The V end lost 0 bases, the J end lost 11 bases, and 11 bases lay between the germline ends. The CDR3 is CASSLADQLQQFF. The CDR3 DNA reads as TGTGCCAGCAGCTTAGCGGACCAATTGCAGCAGTTCTTC.

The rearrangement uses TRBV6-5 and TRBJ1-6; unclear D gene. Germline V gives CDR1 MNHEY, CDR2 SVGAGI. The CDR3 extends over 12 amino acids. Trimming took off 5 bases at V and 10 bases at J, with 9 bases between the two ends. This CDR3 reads CASSPTGSPLHF. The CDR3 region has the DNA TGTGCCAGCAGTCCGACGGGCTCACCCCTCCACTTT.

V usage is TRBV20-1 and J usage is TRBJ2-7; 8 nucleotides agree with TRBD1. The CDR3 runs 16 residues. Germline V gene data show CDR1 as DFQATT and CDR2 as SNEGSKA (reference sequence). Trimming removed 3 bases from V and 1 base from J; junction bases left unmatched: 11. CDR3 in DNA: TGCAGTGCTAGTCAGGACGGACAGGGTTATTCCTACGAGCAGTACTTC. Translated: CSASQDGQGYSYEQYF.

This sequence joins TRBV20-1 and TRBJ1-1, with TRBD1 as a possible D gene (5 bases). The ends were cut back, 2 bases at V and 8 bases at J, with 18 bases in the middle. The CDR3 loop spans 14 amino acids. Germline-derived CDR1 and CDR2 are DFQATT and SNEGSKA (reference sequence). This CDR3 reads CSARRRDFQPEAFF. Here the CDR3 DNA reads TGCAGTGCTAGACGTCGGGACTTCCAACCGGAAGCTTTCTTT.

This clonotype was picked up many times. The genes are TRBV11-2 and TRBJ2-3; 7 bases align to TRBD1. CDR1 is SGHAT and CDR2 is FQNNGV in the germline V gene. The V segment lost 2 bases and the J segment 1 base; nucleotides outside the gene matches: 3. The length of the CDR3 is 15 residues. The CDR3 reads CASSLNRGRTDTQYF. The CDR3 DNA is TGTGCCAGCAGCTTAAACAGGGGTCGCACAGATACGCAGTATTTT.

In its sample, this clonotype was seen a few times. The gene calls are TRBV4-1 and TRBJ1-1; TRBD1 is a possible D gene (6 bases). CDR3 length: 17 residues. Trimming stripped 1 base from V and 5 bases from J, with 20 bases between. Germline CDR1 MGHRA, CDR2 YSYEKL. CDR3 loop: CASSQGSQGHKRTEAFF. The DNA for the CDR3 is TGCGCCAGCAGCCAAGGCAGCCAGGGACATAAAAGAACTGAAGCTTTCTTT.